The rows below give T cell receptor beta chains drawn from one sample of a study of CD8 T cells in Susac syndrome. TCRdb re-called the immunoSEQ multiplex PCR reads with MiXCR, one entry per CDR3 protein. Seen here are 230,000 or so distinct CDR3 sequences, about 95% observed once, and the top ten hold 0.08% to 0.095%. Sequenced sample: CD4+ T cells from PBMCs. The receptors originated from a human donor with multiple sclerosis. Both conserved end residues are part of each CDR3. The D gene is left open where the match is weak. The listing skips clone size in some rows; elsewhere it reads once, few, many or a size class.

V gene: TRBV20-1
J gene: TRBJ1-2
clone size: NA
D gene: TRBD1
CDR3 length: 13
CDR3 DNA: TGCAGTGCTCGGTGGGGACAGGGGACTGGCTACACCTTC
CDR3 protein: CSARWGQGTGYTF

V gene: TRBV6-6
J gene: TRBJ1-2
clone size: NA
D gene: NA
CDR3 length: 12
CDR3 DNA: TGTGCCAGCAGCGCACAGGGTCGTGGCTACACCTTC
CDR3 protein: CASSAQGRGYTF

V gene: TRBV2
J gene: TRBJ2-3
clone size: NA
D gene: TRBD1
CDR3 length: 15
CDR3 DNA: TGTGCCAGCACTATACAGGGGGCGGGCGCAGATACGCAGTATTTT
CDR3 protein: CASTIQGAGADTQYF

V gene: TRBV29-1
J gene: TRBJ2-5
clone size: NA
D gene: TRBD2
CDR3 length: 14
CDR3 DNA: TGCAGCGTAACTAGCGGGAGTTGGGGAGAGACCCAGTACTTC
CDR3 protein: CSVTSGSWGETQYF

V gene: TRBV3-1
J gene: TRBJ2-3
clone size: NA
D gene: NA
CDR3 length: 20
CDR3 DNA: TGTGCCAGCAGCCAAAAGAGGGGGTTTGAATCCGGGTCGTTCACAGATACGCAGTATTTT
CDR3 protein: CASSQKRGFESGSFTDTQYF

V gene: TRBV4-1
J gene: TRBJ1-2
clone size: NA
D gene: NA
CDR3 length: 16
CDR3 DNA: TGCGCCAGCAGCCAAGAAACTCAGGGTCGCGGCTATGGCTACACCTTC
CDR3 protein: CASSQETQGRGYGYTF

V gene: TRBV14
J gene: TRBJ2-2
clone size: NA
D gene: NA
CDR3 length: 13
CDR3 DNA: TGTGCCAGCAGCCCTTCGGGCACCGGGGAGCTGTTTTTT
CDR3 protein: CASSPSGTGELFF

V gene: TRBV3-1
J gene: TRBJ2-1
clone size: NA
D gene: NA
CDR3 length: 14
CDR3 DNA: TGTGCCAGCAGCCAAGGTTCTAGGGGAAATGAGCAGTTCTTC
CDR3 protein: CASSQGSRGNEQFF

V gene: TRBV20-1
J gene: TRBJ2-6
clone size: NA
D gene: NA
CDR3 length: 13
CDR3 DNA: TGCAGTGCCATAAACTCTGGGGCCAACGTCCTGACTTTC
CDR3 protein: CSAINSGANVLTF

V gene: TRBV12-3/TRBV12-4
J gene: TRBJ2-3
clone size: NA
D gene: TRBD1
CDR3 length: 13
CDR3 DNA: TGTGCCAGCAGTTGGACAGGGACCGATACGCAGTATTTT
CDR3 protein: CASSWTGTDTQYF

V gene: TRBV28
J gene: TRBJ1-5
clone size: NA
D gene: NA
CDR3 length: 12
CDR3 DNA: TGTGCCAGCAGGCCCTCTCTTCAGCCCCAGCATTTT
CDR3 protein: CASRPSLQPQHF

V gene: TRBV6-6
J gene: TRBJ1-1
clone size: NA
D gene: NA
CDR3 length: 13
CDR3 DNA: TGTGCCAGCAGCCTCCGATGGGACACTGAAGCTTTCTTT
CDR3 protein: CASSLRWDTEAFF

V gene: TRBV15
J gene: TRBJ1-5
clone size: NA
D gene: NA
CDR3 length: 15
CDR3 DNA: TGTGCCACCAGCAGAGATCCCCCAGGGTATCAGCCCCAGCATTTT
CDR3 protein: CATSRDPPGYQPQHF

V gene: TRBV6-1
J gene: TRBJ2-7
clone size: NA
D gene: NA
CDR3 length: 17
CDR3 DNA: TGTGCCAGCAGCCCGACAGTATTTGGTCAACGGCCCTACGAGCAGTACTTC
CDR3 protein: CASSPTVFGQRPYEQYF

V gene: TRBV28
J gene: TRBJ2-7
clone size: NA
D gene: NA
CDR3 length: 14
CDR3 DNA: TGTGCCAGCAGAACACCGGCGGTTCCTTGGAAGCAGTACTTC
CDR3 protein: CASRTPAVPWKQYF

V gene: TRBV3-1
J gene: TRBJ1-1
clone size: NA
D gene: NA
CDR3 length: 14
CDR3 DNA: TGTGCCAGCAGCCAAGAGAGGGGGAACACTGAAGCTTTCTTT
CDR3 protein: CASSQERGNTEAFF

V gene: TRBV18
J gene: TRBJ1-2
clone size: NA
D gene: NA
CDR3 length: 15
CDR3 DNA: TGTGCCAGCTCACCACCGACCTTAGCTAACTATGGCTACACCTTC
CDR3 protein: CASSPPTLANYGYTF

V gene: TRBV29-1
J gene: TRBJ1-3
clone size: NA
D gene: NA
CDR3 length: 11
CDR3 DNA: TGCAGCGTTGGGAAGGGAAACACCATATATTTT
CDR3 protein: CSVGKGNTIYF

V gene: TRBV3-1
J gene: TRBJ2-1
clone size: NA
D gene: NA
CDR3 length: 13
CDR3 DNA: TGTGCCAGCAGCCAAGTGACTGACACTGAGCAGTTCTTC
CDR3 protein: CASSQVTDTEQFF

V gene: TRBV7-3
J gene: TRBJ2-2
clone size: NA
D gene: NA
CDR3 length: 12
CDR3 DNA: TGTGCCAGCAGCTACAACACCGGGGAGCTGTTTTTT
CDR3 protein: CASSYNTGELFF

V gene: TRBV25-1
J gene: TRBJ2-7
clone size: NA
D gene: TRBD1
CDR3 length: 15
CDR3 DNA: TGTGCCAGCAGTGACCCTGGGACAGGTGCCTACGAGCAGTACTTC
CDR3 protein: CASSDPGTGAYEQYF

V gene: TRBV11-2
J gene: TRBJ2-1
clone size: NA
D gene: NA
CDR3 length: 12
CDR3 DNA: TGTGCCAGCAGCAAGGAAGCTAGCGAGCAGTTCTTC
CDR3 protein: CASSKEASEQFF

V gene: TRBV29-1
J gene: TRBJ1-1
clone size: NA
D gene: NA
CDR3 length: 11
CDR3 DNA: TGCAGCGTTGATCGGGACACTGAAGCTTTCTTT
CDR3 protein: CSVDRDTEAFF

V gene: TRBV18
J gene: TRBJ2-5
clone size: NA
D gene: NA
CDR3 length: 13
CDR3 DNA: TGTGCCAGCACGCAAACCCCGTCGGAGACCCAGTACTTC
CDR3 protein: CASTQTPSETQYF

V gene: TRBV2
J gene: TRBJ2-6
clone size: NA
D gene: NA
CDR3 length: 16
CDR3 DNA: TGTGCCAGCAGCGCGGAGGGAAGGGCTGGGGCCAACGTCCTGACTTTC
CDR3 protein: CASSAEGRAGANVLTF

V gene: TRBV9
J gene: TRBJ1-6
clone size: NA
D gene: NA
CDR3 length: 12
CDR3 DNA: TGTGCCAGCAGCGTCGGGTATTCACCCCTCCACTTT
CDR3 protein: CASSVGYSPLHF

V gene: TRBV12-3/TRBV12-4
J gene: TRBJ2-5
clone size: NA
D gene: NA
CDR3 length: 13
CDR3 DNA: TGTGCCAGCAGTTTGGTAATGGGGGAGACCCAGTACTTC
CDR3 protein: CASSLVMGETQYF

V gene: TRBV29-1
J gene: TRBJ1-2
clone size: NA
D gene: NA
CDR3 length: 16
CDR3 DNA: TGCAGCGTTGCCCCGAGCGGACCAATGCGAGACTATGGCTACACCTTC
CDR3 protein: CSVAPSGPMRDYGYTF

V gene: TRBV7-9
J gene: TRBJ2-7
clone size: NA
D gene: NA
CDR3 length: 13
CDR3 DNA: TGTGCCAGCAGCTATCCGGCCCTCTACGAGCAGTACTTC
CDR3 protein: CASSYPALYEQYF

V gene: TRBV9
J gene: TRBJ2-2
clone size: NA
D gene: NA
CDR3 length: 17
CDR3 DNA: TGTGCCAGCAGCGTAGTTGGGCTAGCGCTGAACACCGGGGAGCTGTTTTTT
CDR3 protein: CASSVVGLALNTGELFF

V gene: TRBV29-1
J gene: TRBJ1-2
clone size: NA
D gene: TRBD1
CDR3 length: 14
CDR3 DNA: TGCAGCGTTGGAGAAGGGGGCCGGGGCTATGGCTACACCTTC
CDR3 protein: CSVGEGGRGYGYTF

V gene: TRBV5-4
J gene: TRBJ2-3
clone size: once
D gene: NA
CDR3 length: 14
CDR3 DNA: TGTGCCAGCAGCTTTCCAGCGGACACAGATACGCAGTATTTT
CDR3 protein: CASSFPADTDTQYF

V gene: TRBV20-1
J gene: TRBJ2-3
clone size: NA
D gene: TRBD2
CDR3 length: 14
CDR3 DNA: TGCAGTGCTAGTCTAGCGGGAAGCACAGATACGCAGTATTTT
CDR3 protein: CSASLAGSTDTQYF

V gene: TRBV5-6
J gene: TRBJ1-2
clone size: NA
D gene: NA
CDR3 length: 14
CDR3 DNA: TGTGCCAGCCGGGACGGCCCCTCTAACTATGGCTACACCTTC
CDR3 protein: CASRDGPSNYGYTF

V gene: TRBV29-1
J gene: TRBJ2-1
clone size: NA
D gene: NA
CDR3 length: 14
CDR3 DNA: TGCAGCGTTGACCAATTGAGCTCCTACAATGAGCAGTTCTTC
CDR3 protein: CSVDQLSSYNEQFF